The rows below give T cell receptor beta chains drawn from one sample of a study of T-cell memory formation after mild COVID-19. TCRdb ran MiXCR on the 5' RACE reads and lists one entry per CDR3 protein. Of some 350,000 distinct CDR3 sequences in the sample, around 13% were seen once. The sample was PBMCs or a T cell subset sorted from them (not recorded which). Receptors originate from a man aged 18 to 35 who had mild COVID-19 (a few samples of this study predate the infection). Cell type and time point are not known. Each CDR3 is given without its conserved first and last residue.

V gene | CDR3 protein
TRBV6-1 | ASSVAPGFNYGYT
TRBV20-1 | SARQGPGNTIY
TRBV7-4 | ASSSLDSNQPQH
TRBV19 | ASSIAVDGELF
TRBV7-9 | ASSLGGSDTQY
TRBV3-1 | ASSLDSGDTQY
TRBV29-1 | SVGQTGAGYT
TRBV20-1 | SARGTLNTEAF
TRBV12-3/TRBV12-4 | ASSLGRQAEQY
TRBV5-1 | ASSLAERFEAF
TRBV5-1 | ASSYGRADTQY
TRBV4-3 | ASSQEVYRNEQF
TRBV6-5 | ASRNPSEGYGYT
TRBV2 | ASSERQGRDEQF
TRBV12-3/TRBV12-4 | ASSNAPTRYQETQY
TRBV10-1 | ASSGKGGRVIDGYT
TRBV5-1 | ASSLGIGTGTGNTIY
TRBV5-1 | ASSKTRNTGELF
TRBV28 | ASSDPYQETQY
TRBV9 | ASSVGQGFTDTQY
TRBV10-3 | AIRGGDSYEQY
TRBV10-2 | ASSEGQGPPIDEQF
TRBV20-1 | SARVAADTQY
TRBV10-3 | AISGGQNEQY
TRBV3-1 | ASRPTSGGGEQF
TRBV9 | ASSVDENPNTDTQY
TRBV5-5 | ASSLVSSGGSSWGYT
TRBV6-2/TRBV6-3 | ASSYSPGLAKNIQY
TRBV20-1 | SAREAGNTEAF
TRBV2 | ASSERTSGGDHSTDTQY
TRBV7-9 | ASSLGGPGGTQY
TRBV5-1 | ASSTGQTEAF
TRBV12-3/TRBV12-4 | ASGTGTSEFNEQF
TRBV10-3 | AISEELNLYT
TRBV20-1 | SATRAGGRETQY
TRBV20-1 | SAWTGNTEAF
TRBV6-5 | ASSYRNQGAGELF
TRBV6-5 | ASRTKAGAIGGYT
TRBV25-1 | ASQPSTGGGTDTQY
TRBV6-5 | ASSAPGQGYTEAF
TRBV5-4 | ASSLGTSWPSGANVLT
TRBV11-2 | ASKPGSGARGETQY
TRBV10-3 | ATVPQRGADTQY
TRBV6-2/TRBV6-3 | ASSYSSYEQY
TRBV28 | ASLMGHRGGQPQH
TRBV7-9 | ASSTSTGELF
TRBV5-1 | ASSLENLRGLSSYNEQF
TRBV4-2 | ASSQAPAGGRSYNEQF
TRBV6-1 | ASRRGTPGTDTQY
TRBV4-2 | ASSPIGDREETQY
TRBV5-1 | ASRRQEVNTEAF
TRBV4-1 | TSSHGSSNQPQH
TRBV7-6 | ASSLQGGIDTQY
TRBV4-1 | ASSQDGQTQY
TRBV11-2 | ASSLSGSLNTEAF
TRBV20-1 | SARGSNRNTIY
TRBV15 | ATSRDRPDTQY